The 26 T cell receptor beta chains below all came from one sample that was sequenced in a study of cytomegalovirus exposure and HLA in healthy donors. TCRdb's table, derived via immunoSEQ multiplex PCR, lists solely in-frame clones and lacks some. The sample gives around 250,000 clones, roughly 90% of which show up once; 0.35% to 0.45% is in the top ten. The sequenced sample consisted of PBMCs. These receptor sequences come from a woman younger than 35 in good health and CMV-seronegative.

This chain links TRBV19 with TRBJ2-5; 7 bases fit TRBD2. CDR1 LNHDA and CDR2 SQIVND come from the germline V gene (reference sequence). The CDR3 extends over 15 amino acids. Trimming at V came to 6 bases and at J to 5 bases, leaving 12 bases not matched to a gene. Here the CDR3 reads CASSLGTIPVETQYF. CDR3 in DNA: TGTGCCAGTAGCCTCGGGACTATCCCCGTTGAGACCCAGTACTTC.

V gene TRBV5-1 combines with J gene TRBJ2-2, with a tentative D call TRBD2 (6 bases). Germline assignment: CDR1 SGHRS and CDR2 YFSETQ. V shed 1 base and J shed 1 base, with 8 bases lying between them. The CDR3 extends over 15 amino acids. The CDR3 region is CASSLYSGNTGELFF. The CDR3, as DNA: TGCGCCAGCAGCTTGTATAGCGGGAACACCGGGGAGCTGTTTTTT.

A single count supports this clone. The rearrangement uses TRBV28 and TRBJ2-3; 15 bases align to TRBD2. Germline assignment: CDR1 MDHEN and CDR2 SYDVKM. The junction had 5 bases not matched to a gene; V was cut back by 4 bases and J by 6 bases. This CDR3 has 16 residues. The CDR3 sequence is CASSSGLAGGRDTQYF. DNA for the CDR3: TGTGCCAGCAGTTCGGGACTAGCGGGGGGAAGGGATACGCAGTATTTT.

The rearrangement links TRBV9 to TRBJ1-6; 10 positions match TRBD1. Trimming removed 0 bases from V and 8 bases from J; junction bases left unmatched: 2. This CDR3 has 15 amino acids. CDR1 and CDR2 from the germline V gene are SGDLS and YYNGEE. The CDR3 DNA follows: TGTGCCAGCAGCGTAGCGGGACAGGGGTATTCACCCCTCCACTTT. It specifies CASSVAGQGYSPLHF.

The sample holds one count of this clone. The rearrangement links TRBV7-3 to TRBJ2-1; TRBD1 matches at 7 bases. The CDR3 runs 14 residues. The germline V gene encodes CDR1 SGHTA and CDR2 FQGTGA. V was pared by 6 bases and J by 8 bases, with 10 bases of the junction left unmatched. The CDR3 coding sequence is TGTGCCAGCAGTCTGGCCCGACAGGGCTATGAGCAGTTCTTC. Protein sequence: CASSLARQGYEQFF.

The J gene is TRBJ2-3, the V gene TRBV12-5; 12 nucleotides align to TRBD2. CDR1 and CDR2 from the germline V gene are LGHNT and FRNRAP. This CDR3 is built from 16 residues. Unmatched junction bases numbered 0, after V lost 1 base and J lost 1 base. The CDR3 is CASGLGLAGGTDTQYF. The CDR3 bases are TGTGCTAGTGGTTTGGGACTAGCGGGGGGCACAGATACGCAGTATTTT.

V gene TRBV29-1 combines with J gene TRBJ2-3, with TRBD1 identical over 8 bases. Germline CDR1 and CDR2: SQVTM and ANQGSEA. V dropped 4 bases and J dropped 1; count of bases not matched to a gene: 4. This CDR3 comprises 14 residues. CDR3 coding DNA: TGCAGCGTTGTCCCGGGACAGGGCACAGATACGCAGTATTTT. Translated, it gives CSVVPGQGTDTQYF.

The rearrangement uses TRBV7-3 and TRBJ2-1; D is possibly TRBD1 (6 bases). V lost 5 bases and J 4 bases, leaving 12 bases between the germline ends. Germline assignment: CDR1 SGHTA and CDR2 FQGTGA. The CDR3 has 14 residues. DNA of the CDR3: TGTGCCAGCAGCCAGGGGACAACGTACAATGAGCAGTTCTTC. Protein product: CASSQGTTYNEQFF.

The chain employs TRBV6-5 and TRBJ2-7; 8 bases agree with TRBD1. The CDR3 is 14 residues long. V trimming: 6 bases; J trimming: 5 bases; junction bases outside the gene matches: 9. From germline, CDR1 is MNHEY and CDR2 SVGAGI. The CDR3 region has the DNA TGTGCCAGCAGGACCGGGACAGGAGGTAACGAGCAGTACTTC. It encodes CASRTGTGGNEQYF.

The rearrangement joins TRBV27 to TRBJ1-2; D might be TRBD1 (5 bases). CDR3 length equals 14 residues. V was pared by 0 bases and J by 6 bases, with 11 bases between. CDR1 and CDR2 from the germline V gene are MNHEY and SMNVEV (reference sequence). The CDR3 loop is CASSLSPGVDGYTF. The CDR3 DNA is TGTGCCAGCAGTTTATCGCCGGGGGTGGATGGCTACACCTTC.

There are a few counts of this clone. The chain joins TRBV2 to TRBJ1-6; D remains ambiguous. The germline V gene has CDR1 SNHLY and CDR2 FYNNEI. Trimming pared 4 bases from V and 3 bases from J, leaving 10 bases between. The CDR3 is made up of 15 amino acids. The CDR3 protein is CASSVGRDYNSPLHF. CDR3 coding DNA: TGTGCCAGCAGTGTCGGACGGGACTATAATTCACCCCTCCACTTT.

The V gene is TRBV28, the J gene TRBJ1-6, with 8 bases identical to TRBD1. The V gene's germline CDR1 is MDHEN and CDR2 SYDVKM. There are 15 residues in the CDR3. Losses at the gene ends were 6 bases for V and 6 bases for J; bases not matched to a gene: 7. CDR3 nucleotide sequence: TGTGCCAGCAGCACTTCAGGGGGCGGTAATTCACCCCTCCACTTT. Translated, it gives CASSTSGGGNSPLHF.

V gene TRBV7-2 combines with J gene TRBJ2-2, with D perhaps TRBD2 (5 bases). The germline V gene has CDR1 SGHTA and CDR2 FQGNSA. The V end was cut by 5 bases, the J end by 4 bases, with 11 bases between. The CDR3 spans 14 residues. The CDR3 nucleotides read TGTGCCAGCAGCCCAGGACTGAGCACCGGGGAGCTGTTTTTT. It codes for CASSPGLSTGELFF.

The CDR3 nucleotides are TGTGCCAGTAGCCCGACTAGCGGGGGCGGGTCGGATACGCAGTATTTT. It translates to CASSPTSGGGSDTQYF. This sequence joins TRBV19 and TRBJ2-3, with 12 positions matching TRBD2. This CDR3 has 16 amino acids. The trim removed 6 bases at V and 6 bases at J, leaving 10 bases unmatched. The V gene's germline CDR1 is LNHDA and CDR2 SQIVND (reference sequence).

The chain recombines TRBV28 with TRBJ2-7; TRBD1 matches at 11 bases. V shed 5 bases, J shed 4 bases, and the junction held 10 bases outside the gene matches. Germline V CDR1 and CDR2: MDHEN, SYDVKM. The CDR3 loop spans 16 amino acids. Here the CDR3 DNA reads TGTGCCAGCAGTCCCACCCCCGGGACAGGGGGTTACGAGCAGTACTTC. Protein sequence: CASSPTPGTGGYEQYF.

This rearrangement joins TRBV27 to TRBJ1-2, with a possible D match to TRBD1 (5 bases). This CDR3 has 15 residues. Per the germline V gene, CDR1 is MNHEY and CDR2 is SMNVEV (reference sequence). Trimming left V 6 bases short and J 0 bases short, with 14 bases between. CDR3 amino acids: CASSLGAGANYGYTF. In nucleotides, the CDR3 is TGTGCCAGCAGCCTAGGTGCGGGGGCTAACTATGGCTACACCTTC.

The V call is TRBV7-6, the J call TRBJ2-2, with a tentative D call TRBD1 (6 bases). The CDR3 totals 13 residues. Deletions cut 8 bases from V and 4 bases from J, with 11 bases between. The germline CDR1 and CDR2 sequences are SGHVS and FNYEAQ. CDR3: CASVQGGTGELFF. In nucleotides, the CDR3 is TGTGCCAGCGTACAGGGTGGCACCGGGGAGCTGTTTTTT.

As concerns this clone: A junction end diverges from the germline sequence, so it may reflect a read error. The chain has TRBV7-7 and TRBJ1-2; 8 bases agree with TRBD1. CDR1 is SSHAT, CDR2 FNYEAQ, per germline (reference sequence). The CDR3 extends over 12 amino acids. The CDR3 coding sequence is TGTGCTAGCAGCCGGACAGGGAACACCTACACCTTC. As protein: CASSRTGNTYTF.

The chain uses TRBV6-6 and TRBJ2-1, with D unclear. Germline CDR1 is MNHNY and CDR2 is SVGAGI (reference sequence). V was clipped by 6 bases and J by 7 bases, with 10 bases between them. The CDR3 runs to 12 residues. The CDR3 spells CASSPVINEQFF. Here the CDR3 DNA reads TGTGCCAGCAGCCCAGTTATTAATGAGCAGTTCTTC.

This clone is a singleton in its sample. The genes are TRBV10-3 and TRBJ2-3; 7 bases are a match to TRBD2. The CDR3 consists of 14 residues. The germline V gene has CDR1 ENHRY and CDR2 SYGVKD. Trimming took 4 bases from V and 2 from J; bases not matched to a gene: 3. CDR3 protein: CAISASGATDTQYF. The DNA of the CDR3 is TGTGCCATCAGTGCCAGCGGGGCCACAGATACGCAGTATTTT.

The chain is built from TRBV6-5 and TRBJ1-2; 7 bases match TRBD1. V trimming: 2 bases; J trimming: 3 bases; junction bases outside the gene matches: 6. CDR3 length: 15 residues. From germline, CDR1 is MNHEY and CDR2 SVGAGI. CDR3 sequence reads: CASSYGTVGHYGYTF. CDR3 sequence (DNA): TGTGCCAGCAGTTACGGGACAGTCGGACACTATGGCTACACCTTC.

This rearrangement joins TRBV9 to TRBJ1-3; D is unclear. The V gene lost 0 bases and the J gene lost 3 bases, with 13 bases spanning the gap. The length of the CDR3 is 16 residues. Germline CDR1 SGDLS, CDR2 YYNGEE. The CDR3 coding sequence is TGTGCCAGCAGCGTAGCTCCAGGTTTGGGTGGAAACACCATATATTTT. It specifies CASSVAPGLGGNTIYF.

CDR3 in amino acids: CASSYRDQETQYF. The CDR3, as DNA: TGTGCCAGCAGTTACCGGGACCAAGAGACCCAGTACTTC. The chain employs TRBV6-5 and TRBJ2-5; D remains ambiguous. This CDR3 spans 13 amino acids. The V gene lost 2 bases and the J gene lost 0 bases, with 4 bases spanning the gap. Germline CDR1 MNHEY, CDR2 SVGAGI.

The chain recombines TRBV5-1 with TRBJ2-3; D may be TRBD1 (5 bases). CDR1 and CDR2 from the germline V gene are SGHRS and YFSETQ. Trimming shortened V by 0 bases and J by 1 base, and 12 bases separated the two germline ends. There are 16 residues in the CDR3. In DNA form, the CDR3 reads TGCGCCAGCAGCTTGGTTCCAGGGTTGGGCACAGATACGCAGTATTTT. As protein: CASSLVPGLGTDTQYF. Full variable domain (missing parts from reference TRBV5-1 and TRBJ2-3): KAGVTQTPRYLIKTRGQQVTLSCSPISGHRSVSWYQQTPGQGLQFLFEYFSETQRNKGNFPGRFSGRQFSNSRSEMNVSTLELGDSALYLCASSLVPGLGTDTQYFGPGTRLTVL.

This clone was seen only once. The gene calls are TRBV15 and TRBJ1-1, with D perhaps matching TRBD1 (5 bases). This CDR3 region has 15 residues. Deletions cut 3 bases from V and 0 bases from J, with 11 bases between. Looked up from germline, CDR1 is LNHNV and CDR2 is YYDKDF (reference sequence). In DNA, the CDR3 is TGTGCCACCAGCAGGGGGGGAGGCGTGAACACTGAAGCTTTCTTT. It translates to CATSRGGGVNTEAFF.

This chain links TRBV7-9 with TRBJ2-1, with 9 bases lining up with TRBD1. Germline V gene sequence: CDR1 SEHNR, CDR2 FQNEAQ (reference sequence). The trim removed 10 bases at V and 5 bases at J, leaving 3 bases unmatched. CDR3 length: 12 amino acids. As DNA, the CDR3 is TGTGCCAAAGGGACAGGGAACAATGAGCAGTTCTTC. It is translated as CAKGTGNNEQFF.